Here is one T cell receptor (beta chain) with its context. Its target is unknown. Profiled with immunoSEQ multiplex PCR; TCRdb holds only in-frame clones, not every one. The sample yields about 70,000 clones, more than 80% seen once. These data belong to a study of OX40 agonist ivuxolimab in advanced cancers. Looking at the study overall: Ivuxolimab was delivered to patients intravenously every 2 weeks at doses spanning 0.01 to 10 mg/kg. Findings and limits, study-wide: Among the nonresponders, some also had low normalized T-cell clonal expansion.

V was clipped by 1 base and J by 2 bases, with 10 bases between them. The CDR3 loop spans 15 amino acids. Germline loops: CDR1 SGHAT, CDR2 FQNNGV. This receptor was taken from an adult with an advanced solid tumor such as melanoma, head and neck, liver or kidney cancer. The sample consisted of CD4+ or CD8+ T cells sorted from blood, taken in a trial of the OX40 agonist ivuxolimab. V gene TRBV11-2 combines with J gene TRBJ2-3, with D perhaps TRBD1 (5 bases). Here the CDR3 reads CASSLGTLSTDTQYF. DNA of the CDR3: TGTGCCAGCAGCTTAGGGACACTGTCCACAGATACGCAGTATTTT.